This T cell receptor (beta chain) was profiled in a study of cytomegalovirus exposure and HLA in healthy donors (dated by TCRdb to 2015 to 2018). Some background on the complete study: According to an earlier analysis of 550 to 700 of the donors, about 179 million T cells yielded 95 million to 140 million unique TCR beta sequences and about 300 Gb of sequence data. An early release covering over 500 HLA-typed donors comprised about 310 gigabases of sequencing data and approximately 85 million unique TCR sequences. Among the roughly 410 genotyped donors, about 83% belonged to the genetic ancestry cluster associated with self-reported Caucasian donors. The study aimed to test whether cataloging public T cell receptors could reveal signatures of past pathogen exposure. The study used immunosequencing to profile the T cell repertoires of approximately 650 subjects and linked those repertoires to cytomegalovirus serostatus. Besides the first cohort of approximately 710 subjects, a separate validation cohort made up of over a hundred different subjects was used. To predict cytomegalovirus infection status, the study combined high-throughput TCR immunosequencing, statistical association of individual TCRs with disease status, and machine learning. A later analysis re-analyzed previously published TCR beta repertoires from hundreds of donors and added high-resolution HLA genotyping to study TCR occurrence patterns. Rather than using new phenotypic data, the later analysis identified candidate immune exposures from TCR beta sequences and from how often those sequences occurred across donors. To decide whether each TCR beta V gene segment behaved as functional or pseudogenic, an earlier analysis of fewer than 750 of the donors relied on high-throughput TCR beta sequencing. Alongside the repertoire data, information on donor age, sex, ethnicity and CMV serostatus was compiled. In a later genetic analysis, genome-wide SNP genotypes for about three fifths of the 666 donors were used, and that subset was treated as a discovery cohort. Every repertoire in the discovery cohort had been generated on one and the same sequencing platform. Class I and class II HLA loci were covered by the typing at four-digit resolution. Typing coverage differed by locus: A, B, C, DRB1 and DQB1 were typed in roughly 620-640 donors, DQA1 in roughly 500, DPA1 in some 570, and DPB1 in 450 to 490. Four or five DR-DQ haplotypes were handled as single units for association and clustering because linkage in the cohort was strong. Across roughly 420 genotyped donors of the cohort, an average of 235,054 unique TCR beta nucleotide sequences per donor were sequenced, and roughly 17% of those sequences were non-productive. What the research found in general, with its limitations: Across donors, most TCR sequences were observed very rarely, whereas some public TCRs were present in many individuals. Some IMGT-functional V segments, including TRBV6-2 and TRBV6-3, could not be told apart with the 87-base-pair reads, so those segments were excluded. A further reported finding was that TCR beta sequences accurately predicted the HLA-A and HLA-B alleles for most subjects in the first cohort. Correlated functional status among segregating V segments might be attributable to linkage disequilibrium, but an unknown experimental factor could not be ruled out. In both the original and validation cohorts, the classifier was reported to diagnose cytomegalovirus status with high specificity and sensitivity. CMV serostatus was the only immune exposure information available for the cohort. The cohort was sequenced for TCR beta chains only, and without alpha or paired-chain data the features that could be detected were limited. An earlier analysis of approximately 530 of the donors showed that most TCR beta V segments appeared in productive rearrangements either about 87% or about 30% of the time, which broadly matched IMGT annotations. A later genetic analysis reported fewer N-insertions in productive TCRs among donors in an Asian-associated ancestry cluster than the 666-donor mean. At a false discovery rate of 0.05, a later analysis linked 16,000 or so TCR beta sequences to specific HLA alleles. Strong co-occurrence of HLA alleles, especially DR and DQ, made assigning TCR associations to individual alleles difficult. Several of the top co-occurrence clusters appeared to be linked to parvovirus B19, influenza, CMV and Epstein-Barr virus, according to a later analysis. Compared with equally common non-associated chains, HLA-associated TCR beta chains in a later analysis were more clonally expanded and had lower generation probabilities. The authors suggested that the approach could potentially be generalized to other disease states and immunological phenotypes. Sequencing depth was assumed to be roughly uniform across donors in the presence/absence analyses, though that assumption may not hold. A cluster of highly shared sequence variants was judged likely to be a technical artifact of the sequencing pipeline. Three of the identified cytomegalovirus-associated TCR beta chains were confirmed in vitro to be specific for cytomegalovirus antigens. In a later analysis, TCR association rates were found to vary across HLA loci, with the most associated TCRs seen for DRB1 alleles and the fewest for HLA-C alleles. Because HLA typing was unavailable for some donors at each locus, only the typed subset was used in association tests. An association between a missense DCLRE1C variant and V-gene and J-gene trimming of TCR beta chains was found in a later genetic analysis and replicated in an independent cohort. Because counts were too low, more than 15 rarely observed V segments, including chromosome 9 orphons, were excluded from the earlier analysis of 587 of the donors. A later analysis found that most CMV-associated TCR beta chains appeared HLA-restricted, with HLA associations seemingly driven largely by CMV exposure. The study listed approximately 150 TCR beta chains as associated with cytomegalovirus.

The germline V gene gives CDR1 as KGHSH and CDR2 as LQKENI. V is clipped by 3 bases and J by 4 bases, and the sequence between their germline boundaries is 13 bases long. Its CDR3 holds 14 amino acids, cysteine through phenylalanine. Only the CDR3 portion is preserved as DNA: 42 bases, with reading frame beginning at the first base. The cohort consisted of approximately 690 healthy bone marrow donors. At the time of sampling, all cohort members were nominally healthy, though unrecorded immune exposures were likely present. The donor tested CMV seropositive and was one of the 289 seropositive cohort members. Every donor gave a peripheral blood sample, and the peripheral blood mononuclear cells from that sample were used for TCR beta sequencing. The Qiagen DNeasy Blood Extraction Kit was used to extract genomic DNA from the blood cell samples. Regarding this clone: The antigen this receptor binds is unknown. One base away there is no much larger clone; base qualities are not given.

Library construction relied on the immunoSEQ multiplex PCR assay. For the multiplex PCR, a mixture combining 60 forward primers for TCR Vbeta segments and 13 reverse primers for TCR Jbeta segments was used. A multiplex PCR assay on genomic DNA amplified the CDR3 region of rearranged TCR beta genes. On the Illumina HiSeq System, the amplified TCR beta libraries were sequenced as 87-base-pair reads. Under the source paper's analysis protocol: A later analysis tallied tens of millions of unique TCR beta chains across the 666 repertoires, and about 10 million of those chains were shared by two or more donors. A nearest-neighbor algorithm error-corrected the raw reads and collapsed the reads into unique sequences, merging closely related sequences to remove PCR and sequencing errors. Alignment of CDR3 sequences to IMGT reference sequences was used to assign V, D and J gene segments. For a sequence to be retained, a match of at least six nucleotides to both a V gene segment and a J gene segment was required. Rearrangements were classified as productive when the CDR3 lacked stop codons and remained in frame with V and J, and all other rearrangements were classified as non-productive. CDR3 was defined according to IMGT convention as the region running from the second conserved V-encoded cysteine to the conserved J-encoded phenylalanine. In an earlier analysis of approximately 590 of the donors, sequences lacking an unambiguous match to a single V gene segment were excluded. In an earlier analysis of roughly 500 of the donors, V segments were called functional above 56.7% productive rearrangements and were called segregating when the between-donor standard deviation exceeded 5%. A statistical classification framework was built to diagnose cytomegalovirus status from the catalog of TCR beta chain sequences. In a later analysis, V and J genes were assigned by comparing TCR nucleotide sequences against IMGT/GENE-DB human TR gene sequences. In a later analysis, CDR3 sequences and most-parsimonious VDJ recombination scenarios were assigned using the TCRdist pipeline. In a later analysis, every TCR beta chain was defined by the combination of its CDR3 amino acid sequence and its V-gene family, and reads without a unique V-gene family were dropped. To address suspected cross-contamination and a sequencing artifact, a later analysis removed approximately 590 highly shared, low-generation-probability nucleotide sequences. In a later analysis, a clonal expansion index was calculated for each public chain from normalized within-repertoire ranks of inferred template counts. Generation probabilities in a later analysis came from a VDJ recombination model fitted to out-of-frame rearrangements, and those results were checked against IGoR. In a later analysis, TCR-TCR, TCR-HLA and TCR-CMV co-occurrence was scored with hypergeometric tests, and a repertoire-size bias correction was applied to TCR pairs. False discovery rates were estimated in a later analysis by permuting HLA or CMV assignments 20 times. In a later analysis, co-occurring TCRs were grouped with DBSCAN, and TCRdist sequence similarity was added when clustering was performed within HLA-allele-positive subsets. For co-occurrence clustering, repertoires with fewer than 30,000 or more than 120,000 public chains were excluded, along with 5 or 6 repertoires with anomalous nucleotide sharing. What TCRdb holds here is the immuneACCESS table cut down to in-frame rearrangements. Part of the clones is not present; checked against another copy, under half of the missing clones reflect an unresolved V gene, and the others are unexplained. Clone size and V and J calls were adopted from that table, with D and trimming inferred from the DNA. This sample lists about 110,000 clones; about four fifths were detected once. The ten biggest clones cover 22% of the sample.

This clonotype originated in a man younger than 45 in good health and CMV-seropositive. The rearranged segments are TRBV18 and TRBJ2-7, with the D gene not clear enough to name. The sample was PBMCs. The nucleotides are TGTGCCAGCTCACCCGGGTCCCGAGTATACGAGCAGTACTTC. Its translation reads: CASSPGSRVYEQYF.